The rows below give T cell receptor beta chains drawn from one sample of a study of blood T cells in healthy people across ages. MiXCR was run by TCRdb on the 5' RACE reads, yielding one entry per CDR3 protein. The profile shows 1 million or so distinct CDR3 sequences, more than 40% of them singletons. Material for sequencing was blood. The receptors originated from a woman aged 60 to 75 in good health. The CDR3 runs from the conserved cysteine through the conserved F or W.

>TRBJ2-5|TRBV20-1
CSARRRGRGQETQYF
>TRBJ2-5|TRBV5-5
CASSLYWTGGETQYF
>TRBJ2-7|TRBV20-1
CSADGLAGSREQYF
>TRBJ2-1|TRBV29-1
CSPTGAQFF
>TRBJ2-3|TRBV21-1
CASSTQTGPTDTQYF
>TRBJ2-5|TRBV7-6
CASSLGGTGSRETQYF
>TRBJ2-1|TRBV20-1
CSASTGATSSYNEQFF
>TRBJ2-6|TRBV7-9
CASNPGFGDLWANVLTF
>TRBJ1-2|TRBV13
CASSLGAGMRDGYTF
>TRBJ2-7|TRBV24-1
CATSGLSYEQYF
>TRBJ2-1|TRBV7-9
CASSPLAGPTSGPDNEQFF
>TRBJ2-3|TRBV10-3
CAASSAAGSSTDTQYF
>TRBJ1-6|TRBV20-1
CSVQGGWYGSYNSPLHF
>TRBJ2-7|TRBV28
CASSGQGAPHEQYF
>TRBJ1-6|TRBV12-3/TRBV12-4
CASRPDRGINSPLHF
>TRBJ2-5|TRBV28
CASSLFGLAGGRETQYF
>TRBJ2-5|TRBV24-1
CATSDDSGGVETQYF
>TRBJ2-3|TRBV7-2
CASGPGVAADTQYF
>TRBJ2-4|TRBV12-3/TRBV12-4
CASSGEPNIQYF
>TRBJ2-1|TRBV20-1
CSASPMTSGSYNEQFF
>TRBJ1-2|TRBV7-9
CASSLDGTGSNYGYTF
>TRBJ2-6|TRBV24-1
CATNAWRSGGGSGANVLTF
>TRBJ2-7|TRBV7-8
CASRLTGVGDEQYF
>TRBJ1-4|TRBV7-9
CASSLVDSSGEKLFF
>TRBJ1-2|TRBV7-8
CASSLAHRGCGYTF
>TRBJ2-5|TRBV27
CASRTSGTGHQETQYF
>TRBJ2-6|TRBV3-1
CASSQDNSGANVLTF
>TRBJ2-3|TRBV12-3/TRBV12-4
CASRDYAEGVTQYF
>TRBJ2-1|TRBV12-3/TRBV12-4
CASSFHVGEQFF
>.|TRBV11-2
CASSSHPHFNEQYF
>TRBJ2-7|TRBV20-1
CSARGVNEQYF
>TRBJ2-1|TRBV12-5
CASGLALTSNEQFF